The sequence of this T cell receptor (beta chain) was determined in a study of beta chain features in type 1 diabetes. Background on the study: On cell yields, gender and age, patients and healthy donors were similar. The study's findings and limits: TCRB CDR3s were moderately but significantly shorter in Type 1 diabetes patients in all four CD4+ subsets.

Expressed TCRB transcripts got sequenced, as all isolated RNA was reverse transcribed. Sequencing used immunoSEQ multiplex PCR; TCRdb keeps in-frame clones, though not all of them. The repertoire holds hundreds of thousands of clones, over 12% seen once, with 0.035% to 0.045% in the top ten. Donors underwent one heparinised blood draw, about 120 mL on average. The V gene's germline CDR1 is SEHNR and CDR2 FQNEAQ (reference sequence). V shed 4 bases and J shed 5 bases, with 8 bases lying between them. The CDR3 is made up of 13 amino acids. For this clone: The antigen is unknown.

The chain couples TRBV7-9 to TRBJ1-4; D gene unclear. The TCR sequence derives from a man between 18 and 35 years old with type 1 diabetes. The specimen sequenced was naive CD4+ T cells from blood. The CDR3 protein is CASSSDPNEKLFF. CDR3 bases: TGTGCCAGCAGCTCTGACCCGAATGAAAAACTGTTTTTT.